The rows below give T cell receptor beta chains drawn from one sample of a study of CD8+ T cells in alopecia areata. Libraries were prepared by immunoSEQ multiplex PCR; TCRdb keeps only in-frame clonotypes and omits some of them. The data contain about 5,400 clones, roughly 70% of them singletons. The starting material was skin, obtained at week 24, from a patient treated with tofacitinib. Receptors originate from a human donor with alopecia areata. The CDR3 runs from the conserved cysteine through the conserved F or W. Fields, in order: D gene, clone size, J gene, V gene, CDR3 DNA, CDR3 protein. A D gene is named only where the DNA matches it firmly. Where a row states a size, it is once, few, many or the class of an expanded clone; other rows omit it.

d_call: .
clone_size: .
j_call: TRBJ2-7
v_call: TRBV11-1
cdr3_nt: TGTGCCAGCAGCTTACAGACTTCCTACGAGCAGTACTTC
cdr3_aa: CASSLQTSYEQYF

d_call: .
clone_size: few
j_call: TRBJ1-1
v_call: TRBV11-1
cdr3_nt: TGTGCCAGCAGCTTAGTTGGGGGAGCGAACACTGAAGCTTTCTTT
cdr3_aa: CASSLVGGANTEAFF

d_call: .
clone_size: .
j_call: TRBJ2-7
v_call: TRBV2
cdr3_nt: TGTGCCAGCAGTGAACAGCTCCACTCCTACGAGCAGTACTTC
cdr3_aa: CASSEQLHSYEQYF

d_call: TRBD1
clone_size: .
j_call: TRBJ2-1
v_call: TRBV5-1
cdr3_nt: TGCGCCAGCAGCTTGAGTGTGACAGGGGGCTCATGGGATGAGCAGTTCTTC
cdr3_aa: CASSLSVTGGSWDEQFF

d_call: .
clone_size: .
j_call: TRBJ2-1
v_call: TRBV12-5
cdr3_nt: TGTGCTAGTGGGGCCAGGGGGGGGTCCTACAATGAGCAGTTCTTC
cdr3_aa: CASGARGGSYNEQFF

d_call: .
clone_size: few
j_call: TRBJ1-4
v_call: TRBV4-3
cdr3_nt: TGCGCCAGCAGCCAAGAACCAGGGGTAGGCGAAAAACTGTTTTTT
cdr3_aa: CASSQEPGVGEKLFF

d_call: .
clone_size: .
j_call: TRBJ2-3
v_call: TRBV5-5
cdr3_nt: TGTGCCAGCAGCCGACAGGGCACAGATACGCAGTATTTT
cdr3_aa: CASSRQGTDTQYF

d_call: .
clone_size: once
j_call: TRBJ2-6
v_call: TRBV5-1
cdr3_nt: TGCGCCAGCAGCCCAGGGGCTGGGGCCAACGTCCTGACTTTC
cdr3_aa: CASSPGAGANVLTF

d_call: .
clone_size: few
j_call: TRBJ2-1
v_call: TRBV27
cdr3_nt: TGTGCCAGCACCCCCCGTGGGCGATTTGAGCAGTTCTTC
cdr3_aa: CASTPRGRFEQFF

d_call: TRBD1
clone_size: .
j_call: TRBJ2-1
v_call: TRBV5-1
cdr3_nt: TGCGCCAGCAGCTCCAGGGGGCGGGATGAGCAGTTCTTC
cdr3_aa: CASSSRGRDEQFF

d_call: TRBD2
clone_size: .
j_call: TRBJ2-1
v_call: TRBV7-3
cdr3_nt: TGTGCCAGCAGCCCAAGCGGGGGCCGTTACAATGAGCAGTTCTTC
cdr3_aa: CASSPSGGRYNEQFF

d_call: TRBD2
clone_size: large
j_call: TRBJ2-2
v_call: TRBV27
cdr3_nt: TGTGCCAGCAGTTATTTAGGAGCGGGGGGATCTACCGGGGAGCTGTTTTTT
cdr3_aa: CASSYLGAGGSTGELFF

d_call: .
clone_size: .
j_call: TRBJ2-7
v_call: TRBV18
cdr3_nt: TGTGCCAGCTCACCACCCTACGAGCAGTACTTC
cdr3_aa: CASSPPYEQYF

d_call: .
clone_size: .
j_call: TRBJ1-5
v_call: TRBV2
cdr3_nt: TGTGCCAGCAGTGAAGCCGTTGACGGTGATCAGCCCCAGCATTTT
cdr3_aa: CASSEAVDGDQPQHF

d_call: .
clone_size: .
j_call: TRBJ2-1
v_call: TRBV21-1
cdr3_nt: TGTGCCAGCAGGGACAGGAGCTCCTACAATGAGCAGTTCTTC
cdr3_aa: CASRDRSSYNEQFF

d_call: .
clone_size: .
j_call: TRBJ1-3
v_call: TRBV7-9
cdr3_nt: TGTGCCAGCTTAGTCTCTGGAAACACCATATATTTT
cdr3_aa: CASLVSGNTIYF

d_call: .
clone_size: .
j_call: TRBJ1-1
v_call: TRBV12-5
cdr3_nt: TGTGCTAGTGGTTTGACAGGTGGCGGGAACACTGAAGCTTTCTTT
cdr3_aa: CASGLTGGGNTEAFF

d_call: .
clone_size: few
j_call: TRBJ1-4
v_call: TRBV6-5
cdr3_nt: TGTGCCAGCAGTTATCGTGGGGCGCCTAGACTGTTTTTT
cdr3_aa: CASSYRGAPRLFF

d_call: .
clone_size: once
j_call: TRBJ1-3
v_call: TRBV6-5
cdr3_nt: TGTGCCAGCAGTGAAGGGGGCTCTGGAAACACCATATATTTT
cdr3_aa: CASSEGGSGNTIYF

d_call: .
clone_size: .
j_call: TRBJ2-7
v_call: TRBV2
cdr3_nt: TGTGCCAGCAGCTACGGACAGATCTACGAGCAGTACTTC
cdr3_aa: CASSYGQIYEQYF

d_call: TRBD1
clone_size: .
j_call: TRBJ2-5
v_call: TRBV18
cdr3_nt: TGTGCCAGCTCACCGACGACAGGGGCGGAGACCCAGTACTTC
cdr3_aa: CASSPTTGAETQYF

d_call: .
clone_size: .
j_call: TRBJ2-3
v_call: TRBV30
cdr3_nt: TGTGCCTGGAGCCCACGGGGGGCGACGGGGTGGCACATGGGGACGCAGTATTTT
cdr3_aa: CAWSPRGATGWHMGTQYF

d_call: .
clone_size: .
j_call: TRBJ1-1
v_call: TRBV10-3
cdr3_nt: TGTGCCATCAGTAAAGTAGTCCCAGCGGAAGCTTTCTTT
cdr3_aa: CAISKVVPAEAFF

d_call: .
clone_size: few
j_call: TRBJ2-2
v_call: TRBV7-9
cdr3_nt: TGTGCCAGCAGCTTAGTTGGCCGGGTCACCGGGGAGCTGTTTTTT
cdr3_aa: CASSLVGRVTGELFF

d_call: .
clone_size: .
j_call: TRBJ2-7
v_call: TRBV5-4
cdr3_nt: TGTGCCAGCAGCTTGGAAGGGGGGGCCAGATCCTACGAGCAGTACTTC
cdr3_aa: CASSLEGGARSYEQYF

d_call: TRBD1
clone_size: .
j_call: TRBJ1-2
v_call: TRBV11-2
cdr3_nt: TGTGCCAGCAGCTCTCCCCAGGGGGGGTTCCAGGGCTACACCTTC
cdr3_aa: CASSSPQGGFQGYTF

d_call: .
clone_size: .
j_call: TRBJ2-3
v_call: TRBV7-8
cdr3_nt: TGTGCCAGCAGCATTAATCGGGCCGAGGGTACGCAGTATTTT
cdr3_aa: CASSINRAEGTQYF

d_call: .
clone_size: .
j_call: TRBJ2-3
v_call: TRBV4-1
cdr3_nt: TGCGCCAGCAGCCAAGTCCTGGATACGCAGTATTTT
cdr3_aa: CASSQVLDTQYF

d_call: .
clone_size: .
j_call: TRBJ2-1
v_call: TRBV5-6
cdr3_nt: TGTGCCAGCAGATACCGGGACCGATTTCGGAATGAGCAGTTCTTC
cdr3_aa: CASRYRDRFRNEQFF

d_call: .
clone_size: .
j_call: TRBJ1-5
v_call: TRBV10-3
cdr3_nt: TGTGCCATCAGTGGGGGCGATCAGCCCCAGCATTTT
cdr3_aa: CAISGGDQPQHF

d_call: .
clone_size: .
j_call: TRBJ1-1
v_call: TRBV7-8
cdr3_nt: TGTGCCAGCAGCTCGTTGGGCCTCGACTGGGGAAACACTGAAGCTTTCTTT
cdr3_aa: CASSSLGLDWGNTEAFF

d_call: .
clone_size: .
j_call: TRBJ1-4
v_call: TRBV5-6
cdr3_nt: TGTGCCAGCAGCTTGGGAGTGCCGGAAAAACTGTTTTTT
cdr3_aa: CASSLGVPEKLFF

d_call: TRBD1
clone_size: .
j_call: TRBJ1-1
v_call: TRBV11-3
cdr3_nt: TGTGCCAGCAGCCCGGGGACAGGGGAGGCTGAAGCTTTCTTT
cdr3_aa: CASSPGTGEAEAFF

d_call: .
clone_size: few
j_call: TRBJ1-5
v_call: TRBV5-1
cdr3_nt: TGCGCCAGCAGCCCCGGCCAGCCTCCTAATCAGCCCCAGCATTTT
cdr3_aa: CASSPGQPPNQPQHF

d_call: TRBD2
clone_size: .
j_call: TRBJ2-1
v_call: TRBV7-2
cdr3_nt: TGTGCCAGCAGTCCACTAGCGGGGATATACAATGAGCAGTTCTTC
cdr3_aa: CASSPLAGIYNEQFF

d_call: .
clone_size: .
j_call: TRBJ2-5
v_call: TRBV5-4
cdr3_nt: TGTGCCAGCAGTCGCGAAGAGACCCAGTACTTC
cdr3_aa: CASSREETQYF

d_call: TRBD1
clone_size: few
j_call: TRBJ2-1
v_call: TRBV6-5
cdr3_nt: TGTGCCAGCAGACCCGACAGGGGGCGAACCGATGAGCAGTTCTTC
cdr3_aa: CASRPDRGRTDEQFF

d_call: .
clone_size: .
j_call: TRBJ2-5
v_call: TRBV7-9
cdr3_nt: TGTGCCAGCAGCCGACGGGGGCAAGAGACCCAGTACTTC
cdr3_aa: CASSRRGQETQYF

d_call: .
clone_size: few
j_call: TRBJ2-7
v_call: TRBV6-1
cdr3_nt: TGTGCCAGCAGTGATTCCCAGGGGTACGAGCAGTACTTC
cdr3_aa: CASSDSQGYEQYF

d_call: .
clone_size: large
j_call: TRBJ2-1
v_call: TRBV7-3
cdr3_nt: TGTGCCAGCAGCCAAAACCTTCAGGGTGATGAGCAGTTCTTC
cdr3_aa: CASSQNLQGDEQFF

d_call: TRBD1
clone_size: .
j_call: TRBJ2-5
v_call: TRBV6-6
cdr3_nt: TGTGCCAGCAGTTACTCGGGGACAGCGTACCAAGAGACCCAGTACTTC
cdr3_aa: CASSYSGTAYQETQYF

d_call: .
clone_size: .
j_call: TRBJ1-2
v_call: TRBV13
cdr3_nt: TGTGCCAGCAGCTTAGGACTTATAGAGGGGGAAGGCTACACCTTC
cdr3_aa: CASSLGLIEGEGYTF

d_call: .
clone_size: .
j_call: TRBJ2-1
v_call: TRBV29-1
cdr3_nt: TGCAGCGAAGTGGACGGGAACAATGAGCAGTTCTTC
cdr3_aa: CSEVDGNNEQFF

d_call: .
clone_size: .
j_call: TRBJ1-3
v_call: TRBV7-9
cdr3_nt: TGTGCCAGCAGACAAGTACAGGGCTCTGGAAACACCATATATTTT
cdr3_aa: CASRQVQGSGNTIYF

d_call: TRBD2
clone_size: few
j_call: TRBJ2-1
v_call: TRBV14
cdr3_nt: TGTGCCAGCAGCCATATGAGGACTAGCGGACCATACAATGAGCAGTTCTTC
cdr3_aa: CASSHMRTSGPYNEQFF

d_call: .
clone_size: .
j_call: TRBJ1-1
v_call: TRBV21-1
cdr3_nt: TGTGCCAGCAGCAAAAAAGCCCTAATACAGGAGAACACTGAAGCTTTCTTT
cdr3_aa: CASSKKALIQENTEAFF

d_call: .
clone_size: .
j_call: TRBJ1-5
v_call: TRBV27
cdr3_nt: TGTGCCAGCAGTTTCCGTCCCGTGGCAGGGGATCAGCCCCAGCATTTT
cdr3_aa: CASSFRPVAGDQPQHF

d_call: .
clone_size: .
j_call: TRBJ2-7
v_call: TRBV25-1
cdr3_nt: TGTGCCAGCAGTGATCCGGGACCTGTAGACGAGCAGTACTTC
cdr3_aa: CASSDPGPVDEQYF

d_call: .
clone_size: .
j_call: TRBJ2-7
v_call: TRBV5-4
cdr3_nt: TGTGCCAGCAGCTTGGATTGGGGCAGCACCTACGAGCAGTACTTC
cdr3_aa: CASSLDWGSTYEQYF

d_call: TRBD1
clone_size: once
j_call: TRBJ1-1
v_call: TRBV11-3
cdr3_nt: TGTGCCAGCAGCTCTCAACAGGGGGGAGGCACTGAAGCTTTCTTT
cdr3_aa: CASSSQQGGGTEAFF

d_call: .
clone_size: few
j_call: TRBJ2-1
v_call: TRBV7-2
cdr3_nt: TGTGCCAGCAGCTTAGTCCACCAGGCGGGCCAGACGGAGTTCTTC
cdr3_aa: CASSLVHQAGQTEFF

d_call: .
clone_size: once
j_call: TRBJ2-3
v_call: TRBV7-3
cdr3_nt: TGTGCCAGCAGCTTAAATGAGGGAGATACGCAGTATTTT
cdr3_aa: CASSLNEGDTQYF

d_call: TRBD1
clone_size: .
j_call: TRBJ2-7
v_call: TRBV25-1
cdr3_nt: TGTGCCAGCAGTGTCAGGACAGGTTTATTCTCCTACGAGCAGTACTTC
cdr3_aa: CASSVRTGLFSYEQYF